The TCR beta chain under discussion was sequenced for a study of blood T cell repertoires in COVID-19. The CDR3 extends over 14 amino acids. From germline, CDR1 is SQVTM and CDR2 ANQGSEA. Trimming took 8 bases from V and 8 from J; bases not matched to a gene: 9. The data were produced by immunoSEQ multiplex PCR, yet TCRdb's version contains in-frame clones alone and is incomplete. The sample records 200,000 to 250,000 clones, about 80% being singletons. Donors were grouped by their self-reported clinical history. Two negative PCRs, clearance, or symptom resolution were required of recovered Cohort 3 donors.

The chain combines TRBV29-1 with TRBJ1-4; 12 nucleotides line up with TRBD1. The sequence was collected from a man between 40 and 49 years old who had recovered from COVID-19. Sequences were obtained from PBMCs or T cells enriched from blood (not recorded which). DNA of the CDR3: TGCAGCACCACAGGGGGACAGGGGGCGGAAAAACTGTTTTTT. This encodes CSTTGGQGAEKLFF.